Each of the 32 T cell receptor beta chains below was sequenced from the same sample in a study of cytomegalovirus exposure and HLA in healthy donors. 13 Jbeta primers and 60 Vbeta primers were used for the PCR. Clones were sequenced by immunoSEQ multiplex PCR, and TCRdb holds only the in-frame ones, with some missing. Seen here are about 170,000 clones, roughly 80% observed once, and the top ten hold approximately 0.78%. The material sequenced was PBMCs. The receptors here all came from a woman between 18 and 29 years old in good health and CMV-seronegative.

CDR3 residues: CAWTGGSSYEQYF. The CDR3 DNA sequence: TGTGCCTGGACCGGCGGAAGCTCCTACGAGCAGTACTTC. This chain links TRBV30 with TRBJ2-7; no clear D gene. CDR3 length: 13 amino acids. The germline gives CDR1 GTSNPN, CDR2 SVGIG (reference sequence). Trimming removed 4 bases at V and 0 bases at J, with 10 bases between.

V and J are TRBV7-2 and TRBJ2-7; TRBD1 agrees at 8 bases. This CDR3 contains 15 residues. From germline, CDR1 is SGHTA and CDR2 FQGNSA. Losses at the gene ends were 5 bases for V and 3 bases for J; bases not matched to a gene: 9. The CDR3 region has the DNA TGTGCCAGCAGCACAAGGACAGGGAGCAACTACGAGCAGTACTTC. Protein sequence: CASSTRTGSNYEQYF.

The V gene is TRBV9, the J gene TRBJ1-2; D may be TRBD1 (5 bases). CDR1 SGDLS and CDR2 YYNGEE come from the germline V gene. Trimming pared 0 bases from V and 8 bases from J, leaving 17 bases between. CDR3 length: 15 residues. CDR3 DNA sequence: TGTGCCAGCAGCGTAGAATCTGGGGACTCAAGGGGCTACACCTTC. Translated, it gives CASSVESGDSRGYTF.

The rearrangement uses TRBV14 and TRBJ1-2; 10 bases line up with TRBD1. This CDR3 region has 15 residues. Germline V gives CDR1 SGHDN, CDR2 FVKESK. Trimming removed 4 bases from V and 4 bases from J; junction bases left unmatched: 6. The CDR3: CASSPGQGKTYGYTF. For the CDR3, the DNA is TGTGCCAGCAGCCCGGGACAGGGGAAGACCTATGGCTACACCTTC.

The chain couples TRBV15 to TRBJ2-5; 7 bases line up with TRBD1. Germline V gene sequence: CDR1 LNHNV, CDR2 YYDKDF (reference sequence). CDR3 length: 14 amino acids. With V trimmed by 1 base and J by 1 base, 0 bases remained unmatched. The CDR3 spells CATSRGDSQETQYF. The CDR3 DNA reads as TGTGCCACCAGCAGAGGGGACAGCCAAGAGACCCAGTACTTC.

This chain connects TRBV7-2 to TRBJ2-7; 8 bases match TRBD2. CDR1 is SGHTA, CDR2 FQGNSA, per germline. V lost 5 bases, J lost 3 bases, and 3 bases stayed unmatched. This CDR3 has 13 residues. CDR3 in amino acids: CASSTGLDYEQYF. CDR3 coding DNA: TGTGCCAGCAGCACGGGACTAGACTACGAGCAGTACTTC.

In this sample, this clone turned up a few times. The chain couples TRBV27 to TRBJ2-5; perhaps TRBD2 as D (6 bases). The J call is uncertain, as TRBJ2-7 better fits the DNA end. This CDR3 region has 13 residues. Germline assignment: CDR1 MNHEY and CDR2 SMNVEV (reference sequence). CDR3 residues: CASGGGGFYEQYF. The CDR3 DNA sequence: TGTGCCAGCGGGGGAGGTGGTTTCTACGAGCAGTACTTC.

The chain joins TRBV5-1 to TRBJ2-7, with 9 bases matching TRBD2. This CDR3 comprises 15 residues. Germline CDR1 and CDR2: SGHRS and YFSETQ. V shed 0 bases and J 5 bases; nucleotides not matched to a gene: 6. DNA of the CDR3: TGCGCCAGCAGCTTGGCCGCGGGAGGGCACGACGAGCAGTACTTC. Its protein product is CASSLAAGGHDEQYF.

The chain has TRBV28 and TRBJ2-7; D is perhaps TRBD1 (5 bases). V was clipped by 4 bases and J by 3 bases, with 19 bases between them. Germline assignment: CDR1 MDHEN and CDR2 SYDVKM. CDR3 length equals 16 residues. The CDR3 is CASSSPTVPNCYEQYF. CDR3 coding DNA: TGTGCCAGCAGTTCCCCGACAGTTCCCAATTGCTACGAGCAGTACTTC.

The chain is built from TRBV27 and TRBJ2-2, with 8 bases lining up with TRBD1. V trimming: 0 bases; J trimming: 6 bases; junction bases outside the gene matches: 15. CDR1 and CDR2 from the germline V gene are MNHEY and SMNVEV (reference sequence). The CDR3 spans 19 residues. Here the CDR3 reads CASSLSVRRAQGAPGELFF. In DNA form, the CDR3 reads TGTGCCAGCAGTTTATCCGTGCGCCGGGCTCAGGGGGCCCCCGGGGAGCTGTTTTTT.

The chain joins TRBV9 to TRBJ1-4; D might be TRBD1 (5 bases). The CDR3 consists of 15 residues. The germline V and J ends were trimmed by 2 bases and 4 bases, with 12 bases remaining between them. The germline gives CDR1 SGDLS, CDR2 YYNGEE. CDR3 protein: CASSVMGRYNEKLFF. DNA of the CDR3: TGTGCCAGCAGCGTCATGGGGCGCTATAATGAAAAACTGTTTTTT. Full variable domain (rest looked up from reference TRBV9 and TRBJ1-4): DSGVTQTPKHLITATGQRVTLRCSPRSGDLSVYWYQQSLDQGLQFLIQYYNGEERAKGNILERFSAQQFPDLHSELNLSSLELGDSALYFCASSVMGRYNEKLFFGSGTQLSVL.

This clone was seen a handful of times. This rearrangement joins TRBV6-6 to TRBJ2-3, with 10 bases matching TRBD2. Germline CDR1 and CDR2: MNHNY and SVGAGI (reference sequence). V shed 9 bases, J shed 2 bases, and the junction held 8 bases outside the gene matches. The CDR3 sequence is 15 residues long. In nucleotides, the CDR3 is TGTGCCAGTTCTTTACTAGCGGGATTCACAGATACGCAGTATTTT. Protein sequence: CASSLLAGFTDTQYF.

The rearrangement joins TRBV6-5 to TRBJ2-1; a weak D match, TRBD2 (6 bases). Germline CDR1 MNHEY, CDR2 SVGAGI. The CDR3 covers 12 residues. V was trimmed by 6 bases and J by 7 bases, leaving 10 bases between them. The CDR3 here is CASRNRGNEQFF. In nucleotides, the CDR3 is TGTGCCAGCAGGAACCGGGGGAATGAGCAGTTCTTC.

This chain uses TRBV19 with TRBJ1-1; 9 bases map to TRBD1. The CDR3 extends over 15 amino acids. The germline CDR1 and CDR2 sequences are LNHDA and SQIVND (reference sequence). V lost 1 base to trimming and J lost 4 bases; unmatched junction nucleotides: 4. CDR3 sequence reads: CASSIGGQGSTEAFF. CDR3 sequence (DNA): TGTGCCAGTAGTATAGGTGGACAGGGGAGCACTGAAGCTTTCTTT.

The chain employs TRBV7-8 and TRBJ2-2, with 12 bases aligning to TRBD2. The germline V gene encodes CDR1 SGHVS and CDR2 FQNEAQ. The CDR3 is made up of 18 amino acids. V was pared by 5 bases and J by 7 bases, with 14 bases of the junction left unmatched. The CDR3 nucleotides read TGTGCCAGCAGCCACCTCGGTCTAGCGGGAGGGGGTAACGGGGAGCTGTTTTTT. Its protein is CASSHLGLAGGGNGELFF. Full variable domain (remainder filled in from reference TRBV7-8 and TRBJ2-2): GAGVSQSPRYKVAKRGQDVALRCDPISGHVSLFWYQQALGQGPEFLTYFQNEAQLDKSGLPSDRFFAERPEGSVSTLKIQRTQQEDSAVYLCASSHLGLAGGGNGELFFGEGSRLTVL.

The chain recombines TRBV6-4 with TRBJ2-7, with 8 positions matching TRBD2. The CDR3 runs to 13 residues. After removal of 7 bases from V and 2 bases from J, the junction contained 4 bases not matched to a gene. Germline values: CDR1 MRHNA, CDR2 SNTAGT. The chain's CDR3 is CASTREDTYEQYF. The DNA of the CDR3 is TGTGCCAGCACGCGGGAGGATACCTACGAGCAGTACTTC.

V is TRBV29-1 and J is TRBJ2-3; D uncertain. The V end was cut by 7 bases, the J end by 1 base, with 3 bases between. This CDR3 spans 10 amino acids. CDR1 and CDR2 from the germline V gene are SQVTM and ANQGSEA. CDR3 nucleotide sequence: TGCAGCGCTCGCACAGATACGCAGTATTTT. Protein sequence: CSARTDTQYF.

The rearrangement uses TRBV19 and TRBJ2-2, with 11 positions matching TRBD2. CDR3 size: 18 residues. V trimming: 3 bases; J trimming: 4 bases; junction bases outside the gene matches: 10. From germline, CDR1 is LNHDA and CDR2 SQIVND (reference sequence). The CDR3 DNA reads as TGTGCCAGTAGTATCAAGATTAGCGGGAGGGGAAGCACCGGGGAGCTGTTTTTT. This codes for CASSIKISGRGSTGELFF.

This clone was seen a single time. The rearrangement links TRBV19 to TRBJ2-1; unclear D gene. The germline V gene encodes CDR1 LNHDA and CDR2 SQIVND (reference sequence). With 4 bases removed from V and 5 bases from J, the gap between germline ends came to 15 bases. CDR3 length equals 15 residues. CDR3 nucleotide sequence: TGTGCCAGTAGTACCATCAAGGCAGGTAACAATGAGCAGTTCTTC. Residues: CASSTIKAGNNEQFF. Full variable domain (rest looked up from reference TRBV19 and TRBJ2-1): DGGITQSPKYLFRKEGQNVTLSCEQNLNHDAMYWYRQDPGQGLRLIYYSQIVNDFQKGDIAEGYSVSREKKESFPLTVTSAQKNPTAFYLCASSTIKAGNNEQFFGPGTRLTVL.

The chain carries TRBV27 and TRBJ2-7, with unresolved D. CDR3 length: 14 residues. V lost 5 bases and J lost 0, with 11 bases in between. Per the germline V gene, CDR1 is MNHEY and CDR2 is SMNVEV (reference sequence). The CDR3 sequence: CASSVAASSYEQYF. In DNA form, the CDR3 reads TGTGCCAGCAGTGTAGCTGCCAGCTCCTACGAGCAGTACTTC.

The rearrangement joins TRBV10-3 to TRBJ2-1, with 10 bases lining up with TRBD2. The J segment lost 8 bases and the V segment lost 4 bases, leaving 5 bases of the junction unmatched. This CDR3 region has 14 residues. Germline V lookup: CDR1 ENHRY, CDR2 SYGVKD. Written as DNA, the CDR3 is TGTGCCATCAGTGTTACAGGGACTAGCGATGAGCAGTTCTTC. Translated: CAISVTGTSDEQFF.

The chain is built from TRBV28 and TRBJ2-3; no firm D call. This CDR3 spans 17 amino acids. V shed 1 base and J shed 3 bases, with 17 bases lying between them. The germline CDR1 and CDR2 sequences are MDHEN and SYDVKM. The CDR3 sequence: CASSLFISWSKTDTQYF. The CDR3 DNA is TGTGCCAGCAGTTTATTCATTAGCTGGAGTAAGACAGATACGCAGTATTTT.

The rearrangement links TRBV7-2 to TRBJ2-1; D is unresolved. Between the trimmed V and J ends, which lost 1 base and 8 bases, there was a span of 12 bases. Per germline, CDR1 SGHTA and CDR2 FQGNSA. CDR3 size: 14 residues. The CDR3 loop is CASSLGPGRDEQFF. The CDR3 nucleotides are TGTGCCAGCAGCTTAGGACCGGGTAGAGATGAGCAGTTCTTC.

The chain carries TRBV5-4 and TRBJ1-4; possibly TRBD1 for D (6 bases). CDR3 length: 18 residues. The ends were cut back, 3 bases at V and 8 bases at J, with 26 bases in the middle. Germline CDR1 and CDR2: SGHNT and YYREEE (reference sequence). The CDR3 nucleotides read TGTGCCAGCAGCTCGGCACCAAATCCCCGGGCTACAGGGGAAAAACTGTTTTTT. Its translation is CASSSAPNPRATGEKLFF.

The rearrangement joins TRBV6-5 to TRBJ1-1, with 7 bases lining up with TRBD1. The germline V gene encodes CDR1 MNHEY and CDR2 SVGAGI. With 6 bases clipped from V and 1 base from J, the junction kept 8 bases outside the gene matches. The CDR3 covers 15 residues. The CDR3 bases are TGTGCCAGCAGGAATAGGGACAGCAAGAACACTGAAGCTTTCTTT. This sequence encodes CASRNRDSKNTEAFF.

The chain links TRBV7-9 to TRBJ1-4; maybe TRBD1 (6 bases). V lost 5 bases, J lost 2 bases, and 15 bases lay in between. Germline V gene data show CDR1 as SEHNR and CDR2 as FQNEAQ (reference sequence). The CDR3 runs 16 residues. The CDR3 nucleotides read TGTGCCAGCAGCAGATTGCCGACAGGTACTAATGAAAAACTGTTTTTT. This codes for CASSRLPTGTNEKLFF.

V and J are TRBV5-5 and TRBJ2-7; 8 bases fit TRBD2. The CDR3 sequence is 15 residues long. Germline assignment: CDR1 SGHKS and CDR2 YYEKEE (reference sequence). V shed 4 bases and J 0 bases; nucleotides not matched to a gene: 6. CDR3 sequence (DNA): TGTGCCAGCAGCCCCCGGGGGGGGAGCTCCTACGAGCAGTACTTC. Amino acids: CASSPRGGSSYEQYF.

The rearrangement links TRBV10-3 to TRBJ1-1, with 10 bases fitting TRBD1. Losses at the gene ends were 4 bases for V and 5 bases for J; bases not matched to a gene: 4. The V gene's germline CDR1 is ENHRY and CDR2 SYGVKD. The CDR3 contains 14 residues. DNA for the CDR3: TGTGCCATCAGTGGGGACAGGGGAGCGACTGAAGCTTTCTTT. Its translation: CAISGDRGATEAFF.

This chain links TRBV9 with TRBJ2-2; a possible D gene is TRBD1 (6 bases). This CDR3 spans 15 amino acids. Germline CDR1 SGDLS, CDR2 YYNGEE. Deletions cut 0 bases from V and 1 base from J, with 7 bases between. CDR3 bases: TGTGCCAGCAGCGTAGAGGGACAGAACACCGGGGAGCTGTTTTTT. Residues: CASSVEGQNTGELFF.

This clone appeared a few times. CDR3 loop: CASSLGTGLSGNTIYF. Here the CDR3 DNA reads TGCGCCAGCAGCTTGGGGACAGGCCTCTCTGGAAACACCATATATTTT. This chain links TRBV5-1 with TRBJ1-3, with 7 nucleotides matching TRBD1. V shed 0 bases and J 0 bases; nucleotides not matched to a gene: 3. The CDR3 length is 16 residues. Germline-derived CDR1 and CDR2 are SGHRS and YFSETQ.

This clone has a single count. The rearrangement joins TRBV5-1 to TRBJ1-1; weak D call: TRBD1 (6 bases). Germline CDR1 reads SGHRS; CDR2 reads YFSETQ. The CDR3 length is 13 residues. V lost 4 bases and J 4 bases, leaving 11 bases between the germline ends. The CDR3 reads CASSLNRATEAFF. CDR3 bases: TGCGCCAGCAGCCTTAACAGGGCCACTGAAGCTTTCTTT. The full variable domain, completed using reference TRBV5-1 and TRBJ1-1, is KAGVTQTPRYLIKTRGQQVTLSCSPISGHRSVSWYQQTPGQGLQFLFEYFSETQRNKGNFPGRFSGRQFSNSRSEMNVSTLELGDSALYLCASSLNRATEAFFGQGTRLTVV.

CDR3 in amino acids: CAWRLPGFATGNTIYF. CDR3 nucleotide sequence: TGTGCCTGGAGGCTCCCAGGTTTTGCCACTGGAAACACCATATATTTT. The V gene is TRBV30, the J gene TRBJ1-3; D is unresolved. Trimming stripped 3 bases from V and 2 bases from J, with 17 bases between. The length of the CDR3 is 16 residues. CDR1 is GTSNPN and CDR2 is SVGIG in the germline V gene (reference sequence).